These 30 T cell receptor delta chains share one sample of origin, sequenced in a study of gamma-delta T cells after stem cell transplantation. TCRdb repeated clone calling on the RT-PCR reads with CATT. Altogether over 2,500 delta-chain clones are present, less than 25% being singletons, with the ten largest covering about 26%. The specimen sequenced was gamma-delta T cells. These receptors were taken from a human donor. It is not recorded whose cells these are; they may come from a transplant donor.

About this clone itself: A much more abundant neighbour one base away suggests this may be a read error. Other DNA sequences in the same sample also yield this CDR3. CDR3 loop: CACDRLGDPHSWDTRQMFF. The CDR3 nucleotides read TGTGCCTGTGACAGGCTGGGGGACCCCCACTCCTGGGACACCCGACAGATGTTTTTT. The chain recombines TRDV2 with TRDJ3; 8 bases are shared with TRDD3. CDR1 GEAIGNYY and CDR2 EKD come from the germline V gene. This CDR3 has 19 amino acids.

With regard to this clone: A clone one base away is much larger, so this may be a read error. This specimen includes other DNA sequences encoding the same CDR3. This rearrangement joins TRDV1 to TRDJ2; a weak D match, TRDD2 (6 bases). Trimming pared 0 bases from V and 7 bases from J, leaving 36 bases between. This CDR3 is 23 amino acids long. CDR1 TSWWSYY and CDR2 QGS come from the germline V gene. CDR3 in DNA: TGTGCTCTTGGGGAACTAGTTCCTTCCAGTAACACTCTGCTTCCCTTTGGTATAGCACAACTCTTCTTT. It is translated as CALGELVPSSNTLLPFGIAQLFF.

The rearrangement uses TRDV2 and TRDJ1; 7 bases are a match to TRDD3. The CDR3 runs 18 residues. The ends lost 3 bases at V and 2 bases at J; junction bases unmatched: 17. Per the germline V gene, CDR1 is GEAIGNYY and CDR2 is EKD. The CDR3 protein is CACDRWGPGLKGTDKLIF. In DNA, the CDR3 is TGTGCCTGTGACCGCTGGGGGCCTGGGTTGAAGGGAACCGATAAACTCATCTTT.

In the case of this clone: A far larger clone is off by one base, so a read error is likely. The rearrangement uses TRDV1 and TRDJ1; a possible D gene is TRDD3 (6 bases). This CDR3 is 20 amino acids long. Germline V CDR1 and CDR2: TSWWSYY, QGS. The CDR3 bases are TGTGCTTTTGGGGAACTGGAGTTCCCCCTTGCGGGGGACTACACCGATAAACTCATCTTT. As protein: CAFGELEFPLAGDYTDKLIF.

This clone ranks as medium-sized. The chain is built from TRDV2 and TRDJ1; D ambiguous. V shed 0 bases and J shed 0 bases, with 10 bases lying between them. Germline V gives CDR1 GEAIGNYY, CDR2 EKD. This CDR3 has 15 residues. The CDR3 protein is CACDTVTRYTDKLIF. The CDR3 region has the DNA TGTGCCTGTGACACCGTTACCAGGTACACCGATAAACTCATCTTT.

About this clone: With a far larger clone one base away, a read error is the likely cause. This CDR3 is also generated by other DNA sequences in the sample. This sequence joins TRDV2 and TRDJ1; no firm D call. Germline assignment: CDR1 GEAIGNYY and CDR2 EKD. This CDR3 has 14 residues. CDR3 sequence: CACDTLGNLDKLIF. The CDR3 bases are TGTGCCTGCGACACCTTGGGTAACCTCGATAAACTCATCTTT.

This clone has more than one count but fewer than ten. J is TRDJ1 and V is TRDV1; D gene uncertain. The ends were cut back, 2 bases at V and 2 bases at J, with 21 bases in the middle. Germline V gene sequence: CDR1 TSWWSYY, CDR2 QGS. This CDR3 has 18 residues. The chain's CDR3 is CALGENPHRLQRTDKLIF. The CDR3 DNA is TGTGCTCTTGGGGAAAATCCGCACCGTTTACAAAGGACCGATAAACTCATCTTT.

Of note for this clone: This sequence may be a read error, since a much larger clone differs from it by one base. The sample carries other DNA sequences with the same CDR3. The chain employs TRDV1 and TRDJ2; D may be TRDD2 (6 bases). The CDR3 has 23 residues. The germline gives CDR1 TSWWSYY, CDR2 QGS. CDR3 sequence reads: CALGELVPSSNTLLPFGIAQLFF. CDR3 sequence (DNA): TGTGCCCTTGGGGAACTAGTTCCTTCCAGTAACACTCTGCTTCCCTTCGGTATAGCACAACTCTTCTTT.

This rearrangement joins TRDV2 to TRDJ1; 12 bases align to TRDD3. The junction had 13 bases not matched to a gene; V was cut back by 0 bases and J by 3 bases. The germline V gene encodes CDR1 GEAIGNYY and CDR2 EKD. The CDR3 runs 19 residues. DNA of the CDR3: TGTGCCTGTGACACCCTAGTACTGGGGGATACCTTTTACCCCGATAAACTCATCTTT. Its translation is CACDTLVLGDTFYPDKLIF.

V and J are TRDV3 and TRDJ3; TRDD3 matches 9 bases. Trimming took 1 base from V and 3 from J; bases not matched to a gene: 19. The germline V gene has CDR1 TVYSNPD and CDR2 GDNSRS (reference sequence). The CDR3 contains 21 residues. CDR3 nucleotides: TGTGCCTTTAATGAATCTCCTCCCGGGGATACGCATGGCTGGGACACCCGACAGATGTTTTTC. Protein: CAFNESPPGDTHGWDTRQMFF. Full variable domain (remainder filled in from reference TRDV3 and TRDJ3): CDKVTQSSPDQTVASGSEVVLLCTYDTVYSNPDLFWYRIRPDYSFQFVFYGDNSRSEGADFTQGRFSVKHILTQKAFHLVISPVRTEDSATYYCAFNESPPGDTHGWDTRQMFFGTGIKLFVEP.

A note on this clone: Only one base separates this from a far larger clonotype, so it likely reflects a read error. Additional DNA sequences in this sample encode the identical CDR3. V gene TRDV2 combines with J gene TRDJ1; no clear D. CDR1 and CDR2 from the germline V gene are GEAIGNYY and EKD. This CDR3 region has 16 residues. The V and J ends lost 3 bases and 0 bases respectively, with 16 bases between them. This CDR3 reads CACDAVGALYTDKLIF. Here the CDR3 DNA reads TGTGCCTGTGACGCCGTCGGGGCCCTGTACACCGATAAACTCATCTTT.

With respect to this clone: This may be a read error, as it is one base from a much larger clone. The chain uses TRDV2 and TRDJ1, with 7 bases fitting TRDD3. The CDR3 covers 16 residues. Germline loops: CDR1 GEAIGNYY, CDR2 EKD. V trimming: 1 base; J trimming: 3 bases; junction bases outside the gene matches: 10. CDR3 coding DNA: TGTGCCTGTGACACTTTATCGGGGATAAAGTCCGATAAACTCATCTTT. This codes for CACDTLSGIKSDKLIF.

This sequence joins TRDV2 and TRDJ3; the match to TRDD3 covers 10 bases. Germline assignment: CDR1 GEAIGNYY and CDR2 EKD. V gave up 5 bases and J gave up 2 bases; unmatched junction bases: 11. There are 19 residues in the CDR3. CDR3 sequence: CACGRLGDLSAWDTRQMFF. The DNA of the CDR3 is TGTGCCTGTGGCAGACTGGGGGATCTGAGCGCCTGGGACACCCGACAGATGTTTTTC.

This clone was observed a handful of times. The likely explanation is a read error, given a far larger clone one base away. This sample also contains other DNA sequences that code for the same CDR3. The rearrangement joins TRDV2 to TRDJ1, with 9 bases matching TRDD3. This CDR3 has 18 amino acids. The germline V gene has CDR1 GEAIGNYY and CDR2 EKD. CDR3 DNA sequence: TGCGCCTGTGACGCCATTAAGAGCTGGGGGATTCACACCGATAAACTCATCTTT. Translating gives CACDAIKSWGIHTDKLIF.

This clone is large by share. The V and J genes are TRDV2 and TRDJ3; D gene unclear. In germline, CDR1 is GEAIGNYY, CDR2 EKD. Trimming shortened V by 3 bases and J by 5 bases, and 10 bases separated the two germline ends. The CDR3 has 15 amino acids. The CDR3 reads CACDPASRDTRQMFF. DNA of the CDR3: TGTGCCTGTGACCCCGCCAGCCGGGACACCCGACAGATGTTTTTC.

On this clone itself: The protein given by TCRdb reflects a much larger clone and differs at residue 5 from this DNA's translation, likely from a read error; the protein shown is the DNA's translation. The genes are TRDV2 and TRDJ1; D is unclear. Per germline, CDR1 GEAIGNYY and CDR2 EKD. With 3 bases removed from V and 9 bases from J, the gap between germline ends came to 19 bases. The CDR3 is 14 amino acids. CDR3 amino acids: CACDALGGFRELIF. CDR3 nucleotides: TGTGCCTGTGACGCCTTGGGAGGATTTCGAGAACTCATCTTT.

As for this clone: This sequence is one base from a far larger clone and is likely a read error. The J gene is TRDJ2, the V gene TRDV1, with 12 bases identical to TRDD3. The CDR3 is 23 amino acids. Germline-derived CDR1 and CDR2 are TSWWSYY and QGS. CDR3 DNA: TGTGCTCTTGGGCTCTTCCTAAATCTGGGGGATACGTTTTTAGGAACTTTGGCAGCACAACTCTTCTTT. Translating it yields CALGLFLNLGDTFLGTLAAQLFF.

By share, this clone ranks as medium-sized. With only one base between it and a far larger clone, this is likely a read error. This chain joins TRDV2 and TRDJ1; D is ambiguous. The CDR3 is made up of 18 amino acids. The germline V gene encodes CDR1 GEAIGNYY and CDR2 EKD. This CDR3 is CACGTLLTPNSYTDKLIF. DNA of the CDR3: TGTGCCTGTGGCACCCTGCTGACACCGAATTCATACACCGATAAACTCATCTTT.

By proportion, this clone is medium-sized. This sequence joins TRDV2 and TRDJ1, with TRDD3 identical over 7 bases. Per germline, CDR1 GEAIGNYY and CDR2 EKD. V was pared by 4 bases and J by 4 bases, with 20 bases of the junction left unmatched. The CDR3 consists of 18 residues. CDR3 DNA sequence: TGTGCCTGTGATCCTATTTCCCCTCTGGGGGTCCGGGGCGATAAACTCATCTTT. Its translation is CACDPISPLGVRGDKLIF.

This clone is medium-sized (0.01 to 0.1%) within its sample. This sample also contains other DNA sequences that code for the same CDR3. The chain uses TRDV2 and TRDJ1; TRDD3 aligns across 7 bases. CDR1 is GEAIGNYY and CDR2 is EKD in the germline V gene. The CDR3 spans 15 residues. Trimming cost V 3 bases and J 0 bases; bases outside gene matches: 6. This chain's CDR3 is CACDFLGAHTDKLIF. The CDR3 DNA reads as TGTGCCTGTGACTTCCTGGGGGCCCACACCGATAAACTCATCTTT.

This clone was counted only a few times. A far larger clone is one base from this, pointing to a likely read error. This chain connects TRDV2 to TRDJ1; TRDD3 matches 10 bases. The V gene's germline CDR1 is GEAIGNYY and CDR2 EKD. Unmatched junction bases numbered 13, after V lost 5 bases and J lost 5 bases. There are 16 residues in the CDR3. CDR3 DNA: TGTGCCTGTGGCACGCTAGGAGGGGGATACGTTGATAAACTCATCTTT. Translation gives CACGTLGGGYVDKLIF.

The chain couples TRDV1 to TRDJ1; 8 bases match TRDD3. CDR3 length: 19 amino acids. Unmatched junction bases numbered 19, after V lost 1 base and J lost 6 bases. Germline V CDR1 and CDR2: TSWWSYY, QGS. The CDR3 DNA reads as TGTGCTCTTGGGGAACGGCCTAGGTCCTCTGGGGGAATGAGTCATAAACTCATCTTT. The encoded protein is CALGERPRSSGGMSHKLIF.

This clone is judged medium-sized. The chain is built from TRDV2 and TRDJ1; 11 positions agree with TRDD3. The CDR3 covers 17 residues. Trimming took 1 base from V and 4 from J; bases not matched to a gene: 10. The V gene's germline CDR1 is GEAIGNYY and CDR2 EKD. CDR3: CACDTLGDTRGDDKLIF. In DNA form, the CDR3 reads TGTGCCTGTGACACTTTGGGGGATACGCGAGGGGACGATAAACTCATCTTT.

By share of the sample, this clone is medium-sized. The rearrangement links TRDV2 to TRDJ1; 11 nucleotides agree with TRDD3. Trimming at V came to 3 bases and at J to 2 bases, leaving 7 bases not matched to a gene. The CDR3 extends over 16 amino acids. Germline V lookup: CDR1 GEAIGNYY, CDR2 EKD. This CDR3 reads CACDPLGDMRTDKLIF. CDR3 bases: TGTGCCTGTGACCCACTGGGGGATATGAGGACCGATAAACTCATCTTT.

To note about this clone: TCRdb's protein, taken from a much larger clone, differs from this DNA's translation at residue 15, likely owing to a read error; the protein displayed comes from the DNA. The chain joins TRDV2 to TRDJ1; TRDD3 matches at 11 bases. CDR3 size: 16 residues. Germline loops: CDR1 GEAIGNYY, CDR2 EKD. Here the CDR3 DNA reads TGTGCCTGTGACACGGTGGGGGATACGCGCACCGATAAACTCACCTTT. It encodes CACDTVGDTRTDKLTF.

This clone was seen more than once but under ten times. The TCRdb protein comes from a much larger clone and disagrees with this DNA's translation at residue 4, likely due to a read error; the protein given here is derived from the DNA. The V gene is TRDV2, the J gene TRDJ4; 11 positions agree with TRDD3. With V trimmed by 5 bases and J by 0 bases, 28 bases remained unmatched. This CDR3 has 22 residues. Germline V CDR1 and CDR2: GEAIGNYY, EKD. The CDR3 DNA follows: TGTGCCTGTGGCACTTTGGAAGACACCCTTACTGGGGGATATACCGGGGCCAGACCCCTGATCTTT. Its protein is CACGTLEDTLTGGYTGARPLIF.

In this sample, this clone is medium-sized. The CDR3 DNA reads as TGTGCCTGTGACTCTCTCGTTCGGGGCGATAAACTCATCTTT. It translates to CACDSLVRGDKLIF. V and J are TRDV2 and TRDJ1; D is uncertain. This CDR3 is 14 amino acids long. Germline V gene lookup returns CDR1 GEAIGNYY and CDR2 EKD. Trimming removed 3 bases from V and 4 bases from J, with 14 bases in between.

The CDR3 nucleotides are TGTGCTCTTGGGGAACTCGCCCTACTGGGTATTGCGCTGGGGGATACAGGCAAACTCATCTTT. Translating it yields CALGELALLGIALGDTGKLIF. The gene calls are TRDV1 and TRDJ1; TRDD3 matches 11 bases. The CDR3 is made up of 21 amino acids. The V gene's germline CDR1 is TSWWSYY and CDR2 QGS. The ends lost 0 bases at V and 8 bases at J; junction bases unmatched: 23.

This sequence joins TRDV1 and TRDJ1; weak D call: TRDD2 (6 bases). The CDR3 has 21 residues. Between the trimmed V and J ends, which lost 10 bases and 5 bases, there was a span of 41 bases. Looked up from germline, CDR1 is TSWWSYY and CDR2 is QGS. The CDR3 DNA is TGTGCTCCCCCTACCGTTTGGCCTTCCGACAGTTTAGTAGATGGGTTGGATAAACTCATCTTT. Its protein product is CAPPTVWPSDSLVDGLDKLIF.

With respect to this clone: The translation of this DNA and the TCRdb protein of a much larger clone differ at residue 4, probably owing to a read error; the protein shown here is translated from the DNA. The chain recombines TRDV3 with TRDJ1, with 9 bases aligning to TRDD2. Trimming removed 1 base from V and 2 bases from J; junction bases left unmatched: 26. CDR1 is TVYSNPD and CDR2 is GDNSRS in the germline V gene (reference sequence). This CDR3 comprises 21 residues. The CDR3 bases are TGTGCCTTTAACTACCTTCCTACATCGTCTCTGGGGGTCCTTGTTACCGATAAACTCATCTTT. This translates into CAFNYLPTSSLGVLVTDKLIF.